Listed below are T cell receptor beta chains from one sample, sequenced in a study of blood T cell repertoires in COVID-19. Measured with immunoSEQ multiplex PCR; TCRdb has only the in-frame clones, and not every one. The sample has more than 65,000 clones; about four fifths are singletons. Sequenced: peripheral blood. Receptor source: a woman aged 80 or older with acute or convalescent COVID-19. CDR3s include the opening cysteine and the closing phenylalanine or tryptophan. A D gene is named only where the DNA matches it firmly. Part of the rows lack a size; the others show once, few, many or a class for expanded clones.

d_gene,v_gene,abundance,j_gene,CDR3nt,CDR3aa
TRBD1,TRBV6-5,once,TRBJ1-3,TGTGCCAGCAGGGGGGACAGGGCAAGTGGAAACACCATATATTTT,CASRGDRASGNTIYF
NA,TRBV29-1,NA,TRBJ2-1,TGCAGCGTTGCGGAGCAATACAATGAGCAGTTCTTC,CSVAEQYNEQFF
TRBD1,TRBV5-4,many,TRBJ1-3,TGTGCCAGCAGCTCGGGCCGGGACAGGACTGGAAACACCATATATTTT,CASSSGRDRTGNTIYF
NA,TRBV2,NA,TRBJ1-4,TGTGCCAGCAGTGATTCTAGGCAGGGTAGTGAAAAACTGTTTTTT,CASSDSRQGSEKLFF
NA,TRBV12-3/TRBV12-4,NA,TRBJ2-2,TGTGCCAGCAGTTTAACGAGCACCGGGGAGCTGTTTTTT,CASSLTSTGELFF
TRBD1,TRBV4-1,NA,TRBJ1-1,TGCGCCAGCAGCCGAGGACAGGGGGCGACTGAAGCTTTCTTT,CASSRGQGATEAFF
NA,TRBV18,NA,TRBJ1-3,TGTGCCAGCTCACCGGTCCAGGGAGGAAACACCATATATTTT,CASSPVQGGNTIYF
TRBD1,TRBV5-1,once,TRBJ2-7,TGCGCCAGCTACCTACAGCCGGGACAGCCCTACGAGCAGTACTTC,CASYLQPGQPYEQYF
TRBD1,TRBV27,NA,TRBJ2-3,TGTGCCAGCAGCCGACAGGGGGCGATTTCAGATACGCAGTATTTT,CASSRQGAISDTQYF
TRBD2,TRBV27,NA,TRBJ2-3,TGTGCCAGCAGTCCCGGACTAGCGGTCACAGATACGCAGTATTTT,CASSPGLAVTDTQYF
TRBD1,TRBV27,few,TRBJ2-7,TGTGCCAGCACCTCTTCAGGGACAGGGAGCGAGCAGTACTTC,CASTSSGTGSEQYF
NA,TRBV19,NA,TRBJ2-6,TGTGCCAGTAGGGCGGGACAGGGGGCCAACGTCCTGACTTTC,CASRAGQGANVLTF
NA,TRBV5-6,NA,TRBJ2-1,TGTGCCAGCAGCTTGGGATTAGCCCACAATGAGCAGTTCTTC,CASSLGLAHNEQFF
NA,TRBV25-1,once,TRBJ2-7,TGTGCCAGCAGCCTGCCGGGACAATCCTACGAGCAGTACTTC,CASSLPGQSYEQYF
NA,TRBV7-3,NA,TRBJ1-2,TGTGCCAGCAGCTTACTGGTCCGGGGGGGCTATGGCTACACCTTC,CASSLLVRGGYGYTF
TRBD1,TRBV9,few,TRBJ1-5,TGTGCCAGCAGCGTAGGGACAGGGGGTAGCAATCAGCCCCAGCATTTT,CASSVGTGGSNQPQHF
TRBD2,TRBV11-2,NA,TRBJ2-1,TGTGCCAGCAGCGCAAAGGGACTAGCGGAGACCAATGAGCAGTTCTTC,CASSAKGLAETNEQFF
NA,TRBV19,NA,TRBJ1-1,TGTGCCAGTAGGCCACTGAACCCTTTAATAGAAGCTTTCTTT,CASRPLNPLIEAFF
NA,TRBV7-9,NA,TRBJ1-1,TGTGCCAGCAGCACCCACAGGGACCCCTACACTGAAGCTTTCTTT,CASSTHRDPYTEAFF
TRBD1,TRBV10-2,NA,TRBJ2-7,TGCGCCAGCAGTGAGTCGCGACACAGGGGAAACTACGAGCAGTACTTC,CASSESRHRGNYEQYF
NA,TRBV30,NA,TRBJ1-2,TGTGCCTGGACCCCCGTGAGTGGCTACACCTTC,CAWTPVSGYTF
TRBD1,TRBV6-6,NA,TRBJ1-2,TGTGCCAGCAGTACCGGGACAGGCTACTATGGCTACACCTTC,CASSTGTGYYGYTF
TRBD1,TRBV13,NA,TRBJ2-5,TGTGCCAGCAGCGTCAGGGGGAGTACTCAAGAGACCCAGTACTTC,CASSVRGSTQETQYF
NA,TRBV9,NA,TRBJ2-1,TGTGCCAGCAGCGCCAGGGGAGCTGAGCAGTTCTTC,CASSARGAEQFF